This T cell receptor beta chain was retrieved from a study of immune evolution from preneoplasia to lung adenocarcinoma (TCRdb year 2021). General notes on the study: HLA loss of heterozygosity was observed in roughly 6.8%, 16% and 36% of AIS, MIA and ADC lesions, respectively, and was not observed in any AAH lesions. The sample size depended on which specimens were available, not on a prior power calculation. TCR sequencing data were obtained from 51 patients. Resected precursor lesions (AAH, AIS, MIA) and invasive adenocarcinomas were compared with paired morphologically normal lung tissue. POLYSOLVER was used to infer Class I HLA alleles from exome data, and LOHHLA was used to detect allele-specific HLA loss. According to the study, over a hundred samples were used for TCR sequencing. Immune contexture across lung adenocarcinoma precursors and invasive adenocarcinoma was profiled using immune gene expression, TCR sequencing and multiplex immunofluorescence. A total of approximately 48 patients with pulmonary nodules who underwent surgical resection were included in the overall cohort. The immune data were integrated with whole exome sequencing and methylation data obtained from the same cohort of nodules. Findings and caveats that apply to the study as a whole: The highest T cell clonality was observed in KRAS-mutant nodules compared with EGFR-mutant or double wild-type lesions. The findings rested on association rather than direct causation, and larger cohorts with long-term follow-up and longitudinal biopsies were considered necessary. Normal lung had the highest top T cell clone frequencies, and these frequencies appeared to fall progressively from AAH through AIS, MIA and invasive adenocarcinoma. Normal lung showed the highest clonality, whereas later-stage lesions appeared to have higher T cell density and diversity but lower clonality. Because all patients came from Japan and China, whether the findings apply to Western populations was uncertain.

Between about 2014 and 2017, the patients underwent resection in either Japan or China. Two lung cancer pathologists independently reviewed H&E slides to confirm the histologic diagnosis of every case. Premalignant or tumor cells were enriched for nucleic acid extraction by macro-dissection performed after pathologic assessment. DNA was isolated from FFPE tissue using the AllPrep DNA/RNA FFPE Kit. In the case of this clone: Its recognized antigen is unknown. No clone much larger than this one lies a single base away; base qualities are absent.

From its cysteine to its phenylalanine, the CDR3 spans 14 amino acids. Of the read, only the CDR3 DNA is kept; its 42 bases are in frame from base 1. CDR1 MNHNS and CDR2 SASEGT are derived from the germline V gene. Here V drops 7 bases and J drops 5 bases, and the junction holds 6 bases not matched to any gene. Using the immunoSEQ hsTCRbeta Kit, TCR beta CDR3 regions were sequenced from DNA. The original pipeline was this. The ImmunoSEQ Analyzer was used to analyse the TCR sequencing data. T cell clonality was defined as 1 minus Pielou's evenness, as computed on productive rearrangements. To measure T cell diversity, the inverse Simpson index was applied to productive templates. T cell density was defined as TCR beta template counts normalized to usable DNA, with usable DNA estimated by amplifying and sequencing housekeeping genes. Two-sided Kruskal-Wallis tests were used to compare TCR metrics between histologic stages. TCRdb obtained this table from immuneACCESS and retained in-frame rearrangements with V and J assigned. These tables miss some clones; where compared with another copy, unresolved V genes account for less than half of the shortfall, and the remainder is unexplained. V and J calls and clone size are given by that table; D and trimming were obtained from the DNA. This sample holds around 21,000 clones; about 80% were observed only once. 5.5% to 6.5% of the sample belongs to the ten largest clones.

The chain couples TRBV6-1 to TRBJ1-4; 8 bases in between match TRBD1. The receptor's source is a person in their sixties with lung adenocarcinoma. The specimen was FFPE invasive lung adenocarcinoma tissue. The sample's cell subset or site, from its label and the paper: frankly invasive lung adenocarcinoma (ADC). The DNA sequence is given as TGTGCCAGCATGTGGCCAGGGGGCAATGAAAAACTGTTTTTT. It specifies CASMWPGGNEKLFF.